This T cell receptor beta chain was found in a study of post-analysis software for immune sequencing data. Study results and caveats: Roughly 5 TRBV segments, TRBV5-6, TRBV5-1 and TRBV20-1 among them, were found more frequent in patients than controls.

Included in the TCR beta cDNA libraries were unique molecular identifiers. TCRdb reanalysed the PCR reads using MiXCR and keeps one entry per CDR3 protein. The repertoire holds hundreds of thousands of distinct CDR3 sequences, with around 53% as singletons. On this clonotype itself: What it recognizes is unknown.

J was trimmed by 5 bases and V by 5 bases; bases with no gene match: 7. CDR3 length equals 16 residues. CDR1 is MRHNA and CDR2 is SNTAGT in the germline V gene. This clonotype was sampled from a girl aged 10-17 years with multiple sclerosis. Sequencing input: blood. The rearrangement joins TRBV6-4 to TRBJ2-2; 11 bases are a match to TRBD2. CDR3 sequence (DNA): TGTGCCAGCAGTCGAACTAGCGGGAGAGGAACCGGGGAGCTGTTTTTT. Residues: CASSRTSGRGTGELFF.